A selection of T cell receptor beta chains follows, all from one sample in a study of control samples from healthy donors and cancer patients. The method was immunoSEQ multiplex PCR; TCRdb's version includes in-frame clones alone and lacks a portion of them. Here the sample spans around 80,000 clones, roughly 86% being singletons. Sequenced: blood. The receptors stem from a man aged 50-59 years in good health. The CDR3 runs from the conserved cysteine through the conserved F or W. A D gene is named only where the DNA matches it firmly. Only part of the rows carry a size: once, few, many, or a class if the clone is expanded.

clone size: -; D gene: -; V gene: TRBV5-4; J gene: TRBJ2-7; CDR3 protein: CASSVSSYEQYF; CDR3 DNA: TGTGCCAGCAGCGTTAGCTCCTACGAGCAGTACTTC
clone size: -; D gene: TRBD2; V gene: TRBV6-5; J gene: TRBJ2-2; CDR3 protein: CASSYREGWTGELFF; CDR3 DNA: TGTGCCAGCAGTTACAGGGAGGGGTGGACCGGGGAGCTGTTTTTT
clone size: -; D gene: -; V gene: TRBV2; J gene: TRBJ2-1; CDR3 protein: CASSERGREDEQFF; CDR3 DNA: TGTGCCAGCAGTGAAAGGGGCCGAGAAGATGAGCAGTTCTTC
clone size: -; D gene: TRBD2; V gene: TRBV24-1; J gene: TRBJ2-3; CDR3 protein: CATSDQTSGTDTQYF; CDR3 DNA: TGTGCCACCAGTGATCAGACTAGCGGAACAGATACGCAGTATTTT
clone size: -; D gene: -; V gene: TRBV30; J gene: TRBJ1-5; CDR3 protein: CAWSVGSNQPQHF; CDR3 DNA: TGTGCCTGGAGTGTTGGAAGCAATCAGCCCCAGCATTTT
clone size: -; D gene: -; V gene: TRBV5-4; J gene: TRBJ1-2; CDR3 protein: CASSLARGSNYGYTF; CDR3 DNA: TGTGCCAGCAGCTTGGCACGGGGGAGTAACTATGGCTACACCTTC
clone size: -; D gene: -; V gene: TRBV6-6; J gene: TRBJ1-1; CDR3 protein: CASSPTGTGTEAFF; CDR3 DNA: TGTGCCAGCAGCCCTACAGGGACTGGCACTGAAGCTTTCTTT
clone size: -; D gene: TRBD1; V gene: TRBV5-6; J gene: TRBJ1-5; CDR3 protein: CASSVWTGVGQPQHF; CDR3 DNA: TGTGCCAGCAGCGTCTGGACAGGGGTAGGTCAGCCCCAGCATTTT
clone size: -; D gene: TRBD1; V gene: TRBV25-1; J gene: TRBJ1-2; CDR3 protein: CASKGDRGHVLTF; CDR3 DNA: TGTGCCAGCAAGGGGGACAGGGGGCATGTTCTCACCTTC
clone size: -; D gene: -; V gene: TRBV5-6; J gene: TRBJ1-5; CDR3 protein: CASSPGVGSNQPQHF; CDR3 DNA: TGTGCCAGCAGCCCAGGGGTGGGGAGCAATCAGCCCCAGCATTTT
clone size: -; D gene: TRBD2; V gene: TRBV7-3; J gene: TRBJ2-5; CDR3 protein: CASSLIPLGRGQETQYF; CDR3 DNA: TGTGCCAGCAGCTTAATCCCCCTTGGGAGGGGCCAAGAGACCCAGTACTTC
clone size: -; D gene: TRBD1; V gene: TRBV19; J gene: TRBJ1-2; CDR3 protein: CASSGAGRGKDGYTF; CDR3 DNA: TGTGCCAGTAGCGGGGCCGGCAGGGGGAAAGATGGCTACACCTTC
clone size: large; D gene: -; V gene: TRBV5-4; J gene: TRBJ1-1; CDR3 protein: CASSLDGTNTEAFF; CDR3 DNA: TGTGCCAGCAGCTTGGACGGGACGAACACTGAAGCTTTCTTT
clone size: once; D gene: TRBD2; V gene: TRBV5-4; J gene: TRBJ2-7; CDR3 protein: CASSFTSGDEQYF; CDR3 DNA: TGTGCCAGCAGCTTTACTAGCGGGGACGAGCAGTACTTC
clone size: -; D gene: -; V gene: TRBV28; J gene: TRBJ1-2; CDR3 protein: CASSARGAWGYTF; CDR3 DNA: TGTGCCAGCAGTGCCCGCGGGGCTTGGGGCTACACCTTC
clone size: -; D gene: -; V gene: TRBV12-5; J gene: TRBJ1-2; CDR3 protein: CASGAAPAPYGYTF; CDR3 DNA: TGTGCTAGTGGAGCGGCCCCGGCCCCTTATGGCTACACCTTC
clone size: once; D gene: -; V gene: TRBV7-8; J gene: TRBJ1-5; CDR3 protein: CASSLSGASYQPQHF; CDR3 DNA: TGTGCCAGCAGCTTGTCAGGGGCTTCGTATCAGCCCCAGCATTTT
clone size: -; D gene: -; V gene: TRBV4-3; J gene: TRBJ1-2; CDR3 protein: CASSLKSGSGGYGYTF; CDR3 DNA: TGCGCCAGCAGCCTCAAGAGCGGTAGCGGAGGCTATGGCTACACCTTC
clone size: -; D gene: TRBD1; V gene: TRBV24-1; J gene: TRBJ2-5; CDR3 protein: CATSGYEQGNWQETQYF; CDR3 DNA: TGTGCCACCAGTGGTTACGAACAGGGGAATTGGCAAGAGACCCAGTACTTC
clone size: once; D gene: -; V gene: TRBV25-1; J gene: TRBJ1-2; CDR3 protein: CASIGLGSGPYGYTF; CDR3 DNA: TGTGCCAGCATCGGTTTGGGATCAGGACCCTATGGCTACACCTTC
clone size: -; D gene: -; V gene: TRBV5-1; J gene: TRBJ1-4; CDR3 protein: CASSQPGGNEKLFF; CDR3 DNA: TGCGCCAGCAGCCAACCGGGAGGTAATGAAAAACTGTTTTTT
clone size: -; D gene: -; V gene: TRBV7-2; J gene: TRBJ2-5; CDR3 protein: CASSLGFQETQYF; CDR3 DNA: TGTGCCAGCAGCTTAGGGTTCCAAGAGACCCAGTACTTC
clone size: -; D gene: -; V gene: TRBV19; J gene: TRBJ1-4; CDR3 protein: CASSIGTEKLFF; CDR3 DNA: TGTGCCAGTAGTATAGGGACTGAAAAACTGTTTTTT
clone size: once; D gene: TRBD2; V gene: TRBV14; J gene: TRBJ2-4; CDR3 protein: CASSQELGRRGGGNIQYF; CDR3 DNA: TGTGCCAGCAGCCAAGAGTTGGGGAGGCGGGGGGGCGGAAACATTCAGTACTTC
clone size: -; D gene: -; V gene: TRBV9; J gene: TRBJ2-5; CDR3 protein: CASSGSWPGETQYF; CDR3 DNA: TGTGCCAGCAGCGGCTCGTGGCCGGGAGAGACCCAGTACTTC
clone size: once; D gene: -; V gene: TRBV3-1/TRBV3-2; J gene: TRBJ1-6; CDR3 protein: CASSLQNSPLHF; CDR3 DNA: TGTGCCAGCAGCCTTCAGAATTCACCCCTCCACTTT
clone size: -; D gene: -; V gene: TRBV19; J gene: TRBJ1-5; CDR3 protein: CASSIASGGNQPQHF; CDR3 DNA: TGTGCCAGTAGTATAGCATCGGGGGGCAATCAGCCCCAGCATTTT
clone size: -; D gene: -; V gene: TRBV19; J gene: TRBJ2-2; CDR3 protein: CASSIGQYTGELFF; CDR3 DNA: TGTGCCAGTAGTATTGGACAGTACACCGGGGAGCTGTTTTTT
clone size: -; D gene: -; V gene: TRBV6-2/TRBV6-3; J gene: TRBJ1-2; CDR3 protein: CASSYLPTDGYTF; CDR3 DNA: TGTGCCAGCAGTTACTTGCCTACGGATGGCTACACCTTC
clone size: -; D gene: -; V gene: TRBV20-1; J gene: TRBJ2-5; CDR3 protein: CSASIALDQETQYF; CDR3 DNA: TGCAGTGCTAGTATAGCTTTGGACCAAGAGACCCAGTACTTC
clone size: -; D gene: TRBD1; V gene: TRBV27; J gene: TRBJ1-1; CDR3 protein: CASRKGPGTVNTEAFF; CDR3 DNA: TGTGCCAGCAGAAAAGGTCCCGGGACAGTGAACACTGAAGCTTTCTTT
clone size: -; D gene: TRBD1; V gene: TRBV18; J gene: TRBJ1-6; CDR3 protein: CASSPSQGGYSPLHF; CDR3 DNA: TGTGCCAGCTCACCGTCACAGGGGGGATATTCACCCCTCCACTTT
clone size: -; D gene: -; V gene: TRBV7-3; J gene: TRBJ2-5; CDR3 protein: CASSLYSNPSWMNF; CDR3 DNA: TGTGCCAGCAGCTTATACTCGAATCCGAGCTGGATGAACTTC
clone size: -; D gene: -; V gene: TRBV12-3/TRBV12-4; J gene: TRBJ1-1; CDR3 protein: CASTLGLTEAFF; CDR3 DNA: TGTGCCAGCACCTTAGGCCTCACTGAAGCTTTCTTT
clone size: -; D gene: -; V gene: TRBV3-1/TRBV3-2; J gene: TRBJ1-1; CDR3 protein: CASSTGRATEAFF; CDR3 DNA: TGTGCCAGCAGCACGGGGAGGGCCACTGAAGCTTTCTTT
clone size: -; D gene: TRBD1; V gene: TRBV3-1/TRBV3-2; J gene: TRBJ2-7; CDR3 protein: CASSQGYGDRGREQYF; CDR3 DNA: TGTGCCAGCAGCCAAGGGTATGGGGACAGGGGTCGTGAGCAGTACTTC
clone size: -; D gene: -; V gene: TRBV14; J gene: TRBJ2-6; CDR3 protein: CASSPRGASSGANVLTF; CDR3 DNA: TGTGCCAGCAGCCCCCGGGGGGCTAGCTCTGGGGCCAACGTCCTGACTTTC
clone size: -; D gene: -; V gene: TRBV18; J gene: TRBJ1-1; CDR3 protein: CASSQAGGRNTEAFF; CDR3 DNA: TGTGCCAGCTCCCAGGCCGGGGGCCGTAACACTGAAGCTTTCTTT
clone size: -; D gene: -; V gene: TRBV5-6; J gene: TRBJ1-1; CDR3 protein: CASSRNTEAFF; CDR3 DNA: TGTGCCAGCAGCCGGAACACTGAAGCTTTCTTT
clone size: -; D gene: TRBD1; V gene: TRBV11-3; J gene: TRBJ2-1; CDR3 protein: CASSLGQDHLGEQFF; CDR3 DNA: TGTGCCAGCAGCTTGGGACAGGACCATTTAGGTGAGCAGTTCTTC
clone size: -; D gene: TRBD2; V gene: TRBV2; J gene: TRBJ2-5; CDR3 protein: CASSELLAGAEETQYF; CDR3 DNA: TGTGCCAGCAGTGAACTACTAGCGGGGGCGGAAGAGACCCAGTACTTC
clone size: -; D gene: TRBD1; V gene: TRBV27; J gene: TRBJ2-2; CDR3 protein: CASSATGGTGELFF; CDR3 DNA: TGTGCCAGCAGTGCGACAGGGGGAACCGGGGAGCTGTTTTTT
clone size: once; D gene: -; V gene: TRBV6-5; J gene: TRBJ1-1; CDR3 protein: CASIRGLFVNTEAFF; CDR3 DNA: TGTGCCAGCATACGGGGCCTGTTTGTGAACACTGAAGCTTTCTTT
clone size: -; D gene: -; V gene: TRBV4-2; J gene: TRBJ1-3; CDR3 protein: CASSQDPDVDSGNTIYF; CDR3 DNA: TGTGCCAGCAGCCAAGATCCGGACGTTGACTCTGGAAACACCATATATTTT
clone size: -; D gene: -; V gene: TRBV5-1; J gene: TRBJ2-7; CDR3 protein: CASSRGEDYEQYF; CDR3 DNA: TGCGCCAGCAGCCGGGGTGAGGACTACGAGCAGTACTTC
clone size: -; D gene: -; V gene: TRBV5-4; J gene: TRBJ1-2; CDR3 protein: CASSFNRNGYTF; CDR3 DNA: TGTGCCAGCAGCTTTAACAGGAATGGCTACACCTTC
clone size: once; D gene: TRBD1; V gene: TRBV6-6; J gene: TRBJ1-6; CDR3 protein: CASSSLGQGSGSPLHF; CDR3 DNA: TGTGCCAGCAGTTCCTTAGGACAGGGGTCGGGTTCACCCCTCCACTTT
clone size: -; D gene: -; V gene: TRBV6-2/TRBV6-3; J gene: TRBJ2-1; CDR3 protein: CASSYLGNYNEQFF; CDR3 DNA: TGTGCCAGCAGTTACCTAGGTAATTACAATGAGCAGTTCTTC
clone size: -; D gene: -; V gene: TRBV5-8; J gene: TRBJ2-1; CDR3 protein: CASSSGRVAYNEQFF; CDR3 DNA: TGTGCCAGCAGCTCGGGACGGGTCGCCTACAATGAGCAGTTCTTC
clone size: -; D gene: -; V gene: TRBV6-5; J gene: TRBJ1-1; CDR3 protein: CASTEDPGSPTAFF; CDR3 DNA: TGTGCCAGCACGGAAGACCCCGGTTCCCCCACAGCTTTCTTT
clone size: -; D gene: -; V gene: TRBV4-3; J gene: TRBJ2-2; CDR3 protein: CASSLRSGAGELFF; CDR3 DNA: TGCGCCAGCAGCTTACGGAGCGGCGCCGGGGAGCTGTTTTTT
clone size: -; D gene: TRBD1; V gene: TRBV12-5; J gene: TRBJ2-3; CDR3 protein: CASGFETGGTDTQYF; CDR3 DNA: TGTGCTAGTGGTTTTGAGACAGGGGGCACAGATACGCAGTATTTT
clone size: -; D gene: TRBD1; V gene: TRBV28; J gene: TRBJ1-1; CDR3 protein: CASSFGDREGEAFF; CDR3 DNA: TGTGCCAGCAGTTTTGGGGACAGGGAGGGTGAAGCTTTCTTT
clone size: -; D gene: TRBD1; V gene: TRBV30; J gene: TRBJ1-6; CDR3 protein: CAWSSGRTGQGSPLHF; CDR3 DNA: TGTGCCTGGAGCTCCGGCCGGACAGGGCAAGGCTCACCCCTCCACTTT
clone size: once; D gene: TRBD1; V gene: TRBV3-1/TRBV3-2; J gene: TRBJ1-5; CDR3 protein: CASSRGQGGGQPQHF; CDR3 DNA: TGTGCCAGCAGCCGCGGACAGGGGGGTGGTCAGCCCCAGCATTTT